This entry lists 5 T cell receptor beta chains sequenced from one sample in a study of T cell repertoires in cytomegalovirus infection. Their antigens remain unidentified. Each CDR3 protein gets one entry after TCRdb re-called the reads with MiXCR. Of around 300,000 distinct CDR3 sequences listed, less than 25% are singletons. The starting material was cultured PBMCs, obtained from culture after CMV antigen stimulation. The receptors were gathered from a human donor in good health (CMV status not recorded). Some clones in this sample may be carry-over from other donors' samples.

This clonotype has ten or more counts. The chain links TRBV27 to TRBJ1-5; 7 nucleotides agree with TRBD1. The CDR3 totals 18 residues. V lost 1 base to trimming and J lost 5 bases; unmatched junction nucleotides: 14. From germline, CDR1 is MNHEY and CDR2 SMNVEV (reference sequence). The CDR3 reads CASSLWGRTGGRDQPQHF. CDR3 nucleotides: TGTGCCAGCAGTTTATGGGGCCGGACAGGAGGCCGGGATCAGCCCCAGCATTTT.

This clonotype was counted a few times. The chain is built from TRBV7-3 and TRBJ2-2; TRBD1 aligns across 8 bases. CDR1 is SGHTA, CDR2 FQGTGA, per germline. With V trimmed by 4 bases and J by 7 bases, 14 bases remained unmatched. This CDR3 is built from 17 residues. The CDR3 loop reads CASSSSGTGRVGGELFF. The CDR3 coding sequence is TGTGCCAGCAGCTCATCCGGGACAGGAAGGGTCGGCGGGGAGCTGTTTTTT.

The chain combines TRBV20-1 with TRBJ2-4; D may be TRBD1 (5 bases). The CDR3 is 13 residues long. The germline V gene encodes CDR1 DFQATT and CDR2 SNEGSKA (reference sequence). The CDR3 reads CSQLGVSKNIQYF. The CDR3 bases are TGCAGCCAGCTAGGGGTTTCCAAAAACATTCAGTACTTC.

The CDR3 bases are TGTGCCAGCTCGCCCGAGAAGTACTATGGCTACACCTTC. The encoded protein is CASSPEKYYGYTF. V is TRBV18 and J is TRBJ1-2; D gene uncertain. The CDR3 spans 13 residues. The germline CDR1 and CDR2 sequences are KGHSH and LQKENI. Trimming removed 6 bases at V and 3 bases at J, with 11 bases between.

This clonotype was counted many times. The V gene is TRBV4-1, the J gene TRBJ2-1, with 13 bases aligning to TRBD2. The V and J ends lost 6 bases and 2 bases, in that order; junction bases with no gene match: 4. The CDR3 runs to 16 residues. CDR1 MGHRA and CDR2 YSYEKL come from the germline V gene. The CDR3 nucleotides are TGCGCCAGCAGTCTGGGACTAGCGGGGACCTACAATGAGCAGTTCTTC. It codes for CASSLGLAGTYNEQFF.